Listed below are T cell receptor beta chains from one sample, sequenced in a study of cytomegalovirus exposure and HLA in healthy donors. The table came from immunoSEQ multiplex PCR; TCRdb's copy has only in-frame clones and leaves some out. The data hold over 150,000 clones, with about 76% observed a single time. Sequenced input: PBMCs. Receptors originate from a woman aged 35 to 49 in good health and CMV-seropositive. Each CDR3 is given with its conserved first and last residue. The order of the fields is D gene, J gene, V gene, CDR3 protein. D genes are given only for firm matches.

D gene: .
J gene: TRBJ1-1
V gene: TRBV7-2
CDR3 protein: CASRPTRDMNTEAFF

D gene: .
J gene: TRBJ1-2
V gene: TRBV30
CDR3 protein: CAWSYPRFPPADYTF

D gene: .
J gene: TRBJ1-1
V gene: TRBV30
CDR3 protein: CAWSSRRDTEAFF

D gene: TRBD1
J gene: TRBJ1-2
V gene: TRBV5-8
CDR3 protein: CASSWGQGIGGYTF

D gene: TRBD2
J gene: TRBJ2-5
V gene: TRBV7-2
CDR3 protein: CASSLEASGGPYQETQYF

D gene: .
J gene: TRBJ2-3
V gene: TRBV10-1
CDR3 protein: CASSGREGADTQYF

D gene: TRBD2
J gene: .
V gene: TRBV5-1
CDR3 protein: CASSSTSSGLHEQYF

D gene: .
J gene: TRBJ1-1
V gene: TRBV10-3
CDR3 protein: CAISEGARGTEAFF

D gene: .
J gene: TRBJ2-7
V gene: TRBV5-4
CDR3 protein: CASSSTESHEQYF

D gene: .
J gene: TRBJ1-1
V gene: TRBV29-1
CDR3 protein: CSVEGGTYGTEAFF

D gene: TRBD1
J gene: TRBJ2-7
V gene: TRBV15
CDR3 protein: CATSRDMAQGAYEQYF

D gene: TRBD1
J gene: TRBJ1-2
V gene: TRBV5-6
CDR3 protein: CASIAPRGAGDYGYTF

D gene: .
J gene: TRBJ2-1
V gene: TRBV5-1
CDR3 protein: CASSPQADYNEQFF

D gene: TRBD2
J gene: TRBJ2-1
V gene: TRBV7-9
CDR3 protein: CASSLTLAGGPVNEQFF

D gene: TRBD1
J gene: TRBJ1-1
V gene: TRBV6-6
CDR3 protein: CATLPWDRGNSEAFF

D gene: TRBD1
J gene: TRBJ1-2
V gene: TRBV5-6
CDR3 protein: CASSLANRGLGYTF

D gene: TRBD1
J gene: TRBJ2-7
V gene: TRBV15
CDR3 protein: CATSRDRGTYEQYF

D gene: .
J gene: TRBJ1-1
V gene: TRBV30
CDR3 protein: CAWSGFSEGEAFF

D gene: TRBD2
J gene: TRBJ2-1
V gene: TRBV5-4
CDR3 protein: CASSTGTSNLPGNEQFF

D gene: .
J gene: TRBJ2-2
V gene: TRBV9
CDR3 protein: CASSVAWGGSNTGELFF

D gene: TRBD1
J gene: TRBJ2-2
V gene: TRBV6-5
CDR3 protein: CASSPTGVGGELFF

D gene: TRBD1
J gene: TRBJ2-7
V gene: TRBV19
CDR3 protein: CASSIGRGLPYEQYF

D gene: TRBD1
J gene: TRBJ1-5
V gene: TRBV28
CDR3 protein: CASSSGQGDQPQHF

D gene: TRBD2
J gene: TRBJ2-5
V gene: TRBV2
CDR3 protein: CASSDHKAGGPETQYF

D gene: .
J gene: TRBJ1-2
V gene: TRBV6-1
CDR3 protein: CASRAMDSPSGGYTF

D gene: TRBD1
J gene: TRBJ1-6
V gene: TRBV27
CDR3 protein: CASTPRRGPSSYNSPLHF

D gene: .
J gene: TRBJ1-4
V gene: TRBV6-1
CDR3 protein: CASSEARYQTGRKLFF

D gene: TRBD1
J gene: TRBJ2-7
V gene: TRBV27
CDR3 protein: CASSVRTGTQNEQYF

D gene: TRBD2
J gene: TRBJ2-5
V gene: TRBV5-5
CDR3 protein: CASSQGTGGPQTQYF

D gene: TRBD1
J gene: TRBJ2-7
V gene: TRBV25-1
CDR3 protein: CASSDQSRQGAYEQYF

D gene: .
J gene: TRBJ1-1
V gene: TRBV5-4
CDR3 protein: CASSLEGTRNTEAFF

D gene: .
J gene: TRBJ2-3
V gene: TRBV7-9
CDR3 protein: CASSLRVSTDTQYF

D gene: TRBD2
J gene: TRBJ2-3
V gene: TRBV19
CDR3 protein: CASSKTSGRTDTQYF

D gene: .
J gene: TRBJ2-7
V gene: TRBV5-4
CDR3 protein: CASLKQDRYEQYF